Following are 15 T cell receptor beta chains from one sample sequenced in a study of blood T cell repertoires in COVID-19. Assay used: immunoSEQ multiplex PCR; TCRdb lists only in-frame clones, some missing. The repertoire holds over 200,000 clones, with roughly 87% as singletons. Material for sequencing was PBMCs or T cells enriched from blood (not recorded which). The receptors stem from a man between 25 and 39 years old who had recovered from COVID-19.

The chain carries TRBV5-4 and TRBJ2-5; D possibly corresponds to TRBD1 (6 bases). CDR1 and CDR2 from the germline V gene are SGHNT and YYREEE (reference sequence). The CDR3 contains 16 residues. The germline V and J ends were trimmed by 1 base and 1 base, with 14 bases remaining between them. The CDR3 DNA follows: TGTGCCAGCAGCTTGAAACCGGGACACCCCCAAGAGACCCAGTACTTC. Its protein is CASSLKPGHPQETQYF.

The chain carries TRBV6-1 and TRBJ2-7; 9 bases match TRBD1. The V and J ends lost 3 bases and 0 bases, in that order; junction bases with no gene match: 6. Germline CDR1 reads MNHNS; CDR2 reads SASEGT. The CDR3 sequence is 16 residues long. Here the CDR3 reads CASSDLGQGGSYEQYF. CDR3 nucleotides: TGTGCCAGCAGTGACCTGGGACAGGGAGGCTCCTACGAGCAGTACTTC.

V and J are TRBV29-1 and TRBJ1-1; 9 bases line up with TRBD1. Germline loops: CDR1 SQVTM, CDR2 ANQGSEA. V shed 6 bases, J shed 8 bases, and the junction held 13 bases outside the gene matches. The CDR3 consists of 14 residues. The CDR3 spells CSVFETGQGVEAFF. Written as DNA, the CDR3 is TGCAGCGTCTTCGAAACGGGACAGGGTGTAGAAGCTTTCTTT. The variable domain in full, completed from reference TRBV29-1 and TRBJ1-1, reads SAVISQKPSRDICQRGTSLTIQCQVDSQVTMMFWYRQQPGQSLTLIATANQGSEATYESGFVIDKFPISRPNLTFSTLTVSNMSPEDSSIYLCSVFETGQGVEAFFGQGTRLTVV.

The rearrangement joins TRBV4-1 to TRBJ2-2; TRBD1 aligns across 7 bases. The V segment lost 4 bases and the J segment 4 bases; nucleotides outside the gene matches: 12. The CDR3 spans 17 residues. Germline V lookup: CDR1 MGHRA, CDR2 YSYEKL. CDR3 in DNA: TGCGCCAGCAGCCTACTTCCACAGGGGATTCGCACCGGGGAGCTGTTTTTT. Amino acid sequence: CASSLLPQGIRTGELFF.

V usage is TRBV2 and J usage is TRBJ2-4; a possible D gene is TRBD2 (7 bases). The CDR3 length is 15 residues. Germline V gene lookup returns CDR1 SNHLY and CDR2 FYNNEI. V dropped 6 bases and J dropped 8 bases, with 20 bases sitting between them. The CDR3 sequence is CASSPRPRGGDIQYF. DNA of the CDR3: TGTGCCAGCAGCCCCCGGCCTCGAGGGGGGGACATTCAGTACTTC. The variable domain in full, with the rest retrieved from reference TRBV2 and TRBJ2-4, is EPEVTQTPSHQVTQMGQEVILRCVPISNHLYFYWYRQILGQKVEFLVSFYNNEISEKSEIFDDQFSVERPDGSNFTLKIRSTKLEDSAMYFCASSPRPRGGDIQYFGAGTRLSVL.

This clone was found once. The chain couples TRBV6-2 or TRBV6-3 to TRBJ1-6; 7 bases line up with TRBD1. The CDR3 runs 17 residues. J lost 5 bases, V lost 6 bases, and 13 bases had no gene match. CDR1 and CDR2 (germline): MNHEY, SVGEGT. The CDR3 spells CASSLRTGADNNSPLHF. CDR3 DNA sequence: TGTGCCAGCAGCCTGCGGACAGGCGCCGACAATAATTCACCCCTCCACTTT.

This sequence joins TRBV5-8 and TRBJ2-3; 9 bases are shared with TRBD1. This CDR3 contains 14 residues. Germline V gene data show CDR1 as SGHTS and CDR2 as YDEGEE. V dropped 6 bases and J dropped 4; count of bases not matched to a gene: 6. The CDR3, as DNA: TGTGCCAGCAACTTACAGGGGGCTGCAGATACGCAGTATTTT. This encodes CASNLQGAADTQYF.

The chain links TRBV7-3 to TRBJ1-6; D unresolved. Germline-derived CDR1 and CDR2 are SGHTA and FQGTGA. With 4 bases removed from V and 7 bases from J, the gap between germline ends came to 11 bases. The CDR3 spans 14 residues. The DNA for the CDR3 is TGTGCCAGCAGCTCCGGCCACGGGAATTCACCCCTCCACTTT. This encodes CASSSGHGNSPLHF.

The chain uses TRBV10-1 and TRBJ1-2; 11 nucleotides align to TRBD1. The CDR3 is 15 amino acids. V shed 6 bases and J 1 base; nucleotides not matched to a gene: 4. CDR1 is WNHNN and CDR2 is SYGVQD in the germline V gene (reference sequence). CDR3 in DNA: TGCGCCAGCAGCCCCGGGACAGGGGGTAACTATGGCTACACCTTC. The encoded protein is CASSPGTGGNYGYTF.

In this sample, this clone turned up once. The chain recombines TRBV30 with TRBJ2-5, with D possibly being TRBD1 (6 bases). Germline V CDR1 and CDR2: GTSNPN, SVGIG (reference sequence). V was pared by 4 bases and J by 4 bases, with 10 bases between. There are 12 residues in the CDR3. CDR3 DNA: TGTGCCTGGATGGGGGCGGGAGAGACCCAGTACTTC. Protein: CAWMGAGETQYF.

V and J are TRBV11-2 and TRBJ2-7, with TRBD2 matching over 8 bases. The V and J ends lost 6 bases and 3 bases, in that order; junction bases with no gene match: 4. The CDR3 extends over 13 amino acids. Germline assignment: CDR1 SGHAT and CDR2 FQNNGV. CDR3 sequence: CASRSGTSYEQYF. The CDR3 nucleotides read TGTGCCAGCAGGTCAGGGACTAGCTACGAGCAGTACTTC.

The chain couples TRBV28 to TRBJ1-6; 10 bases line up with TRBD1. Germline CDR1 is MDHEN and CDR2 is SYDVKM. The CDR3 loop spans 14 amino acids. The trim removed 8 bases at V and 8 bases at J, leaving 6 bases unmatched. The CDR3 loop reads CASGGTGVYSPLHF. CDR3 nucleotides: TGTGCCAGCGGCGGGACAGGGGTATATTCACCCCTCCACTTT. The variable domain in full, completed from reference TRBV28 and TRBJ1-6, reads DVKVTQSSRYLVKRTGEKVFLECVQDMDHENMFWYRQDPGLGLRLIYFSYDVKMKEKGDIPEGYSVSREKKERFSLILESASTNQTSMYLCASGGTGVYSPLHFGNGTRLTVT.

The J gene is TRBJ1-1, the V gene TRBV12-3 or TRBV12-4, with 8 positions matching TRBD1. The CDR3 runs to 12 residues. J lost 7 bases, V lost 4 bases, and 2 bases had no gene match. CDR3 in amino acids: CASSSGQGEAFF. Here the CDR3 DNA reads TGTGCCAGCAGTTCTGGACAGGGTGAAGCTTTCTTT.

J is TRBJ2-7 and V is TRBV10-3; 8 positions match TRBD2. Germline assignment: CDR1 ENHRY and CDR2 SYGVKD. V was pared by 9 bases and J by 4 bases, with 8 bases of the junction left unmatched. The CDR3 runs to 13 residues. The CDR3 loop reads CAIRAGVNYEQYF. Written as DNA, the CDR3 is TGTGCCATTCGAGCGGGAGTCAATTACGAGCAGTACTTC.

The gene calls are TRBV7-9 and TRBJ2-7; the D gene is possibly TRBD2 (6 bases). The CDR3 extends over 15 amino acids. V shed 1 base and J shed 3 bases, with 13 bases lying between them. Germline CDR1 is SEHNR and CDR2 is FQNEAQ (reference sequence). The CDR3 here is CASSLVGGVIYEQYF. For the CDR3, the DNA is TGTGCCAGCAGCTTAGTAGGAGGGGTCATCTACGAGCAGTACTTC.